This passage covers 24 T cell receptor beta chains from one sample sequenced in a study of cytomegalovirus exposure and HLA in healthy donors. The PCR contained 60 Vbeta and 13 Jbeta primers. Sequencing was performed with immunoSEQ multiplex PCR; in TCRdb, only in-frame clones are kept and a portion is missing. The top ten clones hold approximately 2.8% of a sample with roughly 220,000 clones, more than 80% of them seen once. Material for sequencing was PBMCs. All receptors come from a young man in good health and CMV-seronegative.

In its sample, this clone was seen a few times. For the CDR3, the DNA is TGCAGCGCCAGGGACAGTGGGCTCTATGGCTACACCTTC. It specifies CSARDSGLYGYTF. J is TRBJ1-2 and V is TRBV29-1; 7 nucleotides line up with TRBD1. J lost 4 bases, V lost 7 bases, and 9 bases had no gene match. CDR1 and CDR2 (germline): SQVTM, ANQGSEA. The CDR3 spans 13 residues.

With regard to this clone: In this CDR3 the conserved last residue, phenylalanine or tryptophan, is missing, so a read error is likely. The rearrangement links TRBV9 to TRBJ1-2; 11 bases map to TRBD1. Trimming took 1 base from V and 8 from J; bases not matched to a gene: 4. CDR3 length: 14 amino acids. Germline V gives CDR1 SGDLS, CDR2 YYNGEE. In DNA form, the CDR3 reads TGTGCCAGCAGCGTATCGGGACAGGGGGGCGGCTACACCTCC. Translation gives CASSVSGQGGGYTS.

V gene TRBV19 combines with J gene TRBJ1-6, with unresolved D. Germline CDR1 reads LNHDA; CDR2 reads SQIVND (reference sequence). The CDR3 extends over 15 amino acids. V shed 5 bases and J shed 4 bases, with 12 bases lying between them. CDR3 coding DNA: TGTGCCAGTAGTCAAGGCGGGGTGTATAATTCACCCCTCCACTTT. Its translation: CASSQGGVYNSPLHF.

In nucleotides, the CDR3 is TGTGCCAGCAGTTTACGACAGCGGGATGTGGACACTGAAGCTTTCTTT. Translating gives CASSLRQRDVDTEAFF. The gene calls are TRBV28 and TRBJ1-1; D possibly corresponds to TRBD1 (5 bases). CDR3 length: 16 residues. Trimming removed 2 bases from V and 3 bases from J, with 16 bases in between. CDR1 MDHEN and CDR2 SYDVKM come from the germline V gene.

The V call is TRBV7-3, the J call TRBJ2-2, with 9 bases identical to TRBD2. The CDR3 runs to 16 residues. J lost 7 bases, V lost 5 bases, and 11 bases had no gene match. Germline CDR1 is SGHTA and CDR2 is FQGTGA. CDR3 in amino acids: CASSPTLAGTGGELFF. CDR3 nucleotides: TGTGCCAGCAGCCCGACGCTAGCGGGGACGGGCGGGGAGCTGTTTTTT.

In this sample, this clone turned up a few times. V and J are TRBV5-8 and TRBJ2-7; a weak D match, TRBD2 (6 bases). Germline V gene sequence: CDR1 SGHTS, CDR2 YDEGEE. This CDR3 has 14 amino acids. Trimming took off 6 bases at V and 2 bases at J, with 15 bases between the two ends. CDR3 sequence (DNA): TGTGCCAGCAAGGCGGGGCTATGGGCCTACGAGCAGTACTTC. Residues: CASKAGLWAYEQYF.

V usage is TRBV7-2 and J usage is TRBJ2-7; D might be TRBD1 (6 bases). Germline-derived CDR1 and CDR2 are SGHTA and FQGNSA. The CDR3 consists of 14 residues. Trimming cost V 5 bases and J 4 bases, with 15 bases left between them. The CDR3 reads CASSNNRVAYEQYF. The CDR3 nucleotides are TGTGCCAGCAGCAATAACAGGGTTGCATACGAGCAGTACTTC.

V gene TRBV2 combines with J gene TRBJ1-1, with D unclear. CDR1 SNHLY and CDR2 FYNNEI come from the germline V gene. This CDR3 region has 16 residues. The ends were cut back, 4 bases at V and 1 base at J, with 16 bases in the middle. CDR3 nucleotides: TGTGCCAGCAGTGTGGTCAGGAGCGGATCGAACACTGAAGCTTTCTTT. Protein sequence: CASSVVRSGSNTEAFF.

The chain recombines TRBV11-2 with TRBJ2-3; 7 nucleotides line up with TRBD2. Germline V CDR1 and CDR2: SGHAT, FQNNGV. The CDR3 extends over 14 amino acids. With V trimmed by 3 bases and J by 3 bases, 3 bases remained unmatched. DNA for the CDR3: TGTGCCAGCAGCTTCAGCGGGGAAACAGATACGCAGTATTTT. It codes for CASSFSGETDTQYF.

This clone was counted a single time. V is TRBV27 and J is TRBJ1-2, with D possibly TRBD1 on 6 matching bases. CDR3 length: 16 residues. The V gene lost 6 bases and the J gene lost 1 base, with 18 bases spanning the gap. Germline V gene lookup returns CDR1 MNHEY and CDR2 SMNVEV (reference sequence). The CDR3: CASRWRTDGLNYGYTF. In DNA, the CDR3 is TGTGCCAGCAGGTGGAGGACAGACGGACTTAACTATGGCTACACCTTC.

The chain recombines TRBV6-5 with TRBJ2-1; 9 bases fit TRBD1. Germline V CDR1 and CDR2: MNHEY, SVGAGI. V lost 6 bases and J lost 6; bases outside the gene matches: 9. CDR3 length equals 15 residues. CDR3 nucleotides: TGTGCCAGCAGCCGTGACAGGGGGGTTTTCAATGAGCAGTTCTTC. As protein: CASSRDRGVFNEQFF.

The chain is built from TRBV28 and TRBJ2-3; 9 bases match TRBD2. The length of the CDR3 is 17 residues. The germline V gene has CDR1 MDHEN and CDR2 SYDVKM. V lost 5 bases and J lost 1; bases outside the gene matches: 10. The CDR3 region has the DNA TGTGCCAGCAGTGCCGGCGGGGGGGGGCGGTGCACAGATACGCAGTATTTT. This encodes CASSAGGGGRCTDTQYF.

The chain combines TRBV19 with TRBJ1-1; D might be TRBD1 (6 bases). Trimming took 4 bases from V and 0 from J, leaving 15 bases between them. This CDR3 spans 16 amino acids. Germline V gives CDR1 LNHDA, CDR2 SQIVND (reference sequence). This CDR3 reads CASSRHNRVMNTEAFF. The CDR3 DNA is TGTGCCAGTAGTAGGCATAACAGGGTCATGAACACTGAAGCTTTCTTT.

The rearrangement links TRBV28 to TRBJ1-6; TRBD1 aligns across 10 bases. V lost 4 bases, J lost 10 bases, and 10 bases stayed unmatched. CDR1 MDHEN and CDR2 SYDVKM come from the germline V gene. This CDR3 has 16 amino acids. The CDR3 is CASSSPTGGIGSPLHF. CDR3 coding DNA: TGTGCCAGCAGTTCACCGACAGGGGGCATCGGATCACCCCTCCACTTT.

CDR3 protein: CASSFDRGNQHF. The CDR3 DNA reads TGTGCCAGCAGTTTCGACAGGGGGAACCAGCATTTT. The gene calls are TRBV28 and TRBJ1-5; TRBD1 aligns across 9 bases. V lost 3 bases to trimming and J lost 12 bases; unmatched junction nucleotides: 3. The CDR3 is made up of 12 amino acids. The germline V gene has CDR1 MDHEN and CDR2 SYDVKM. Filled out from reference TRBV28 and TRBJ1-5, the complete variable domain reads DVKVTQSSRYLVKRTGEKVFLECVQDMDHENMFWYRQDPGLGLRLIYFSYDVKMKEKGDIPEGYSVSREKKERFSLILESASTNQTSMYLCASSFDRGNQHFGDGTRLSIL.

The chain uses TRBV25-1 and TRBJ1-6, with 7 bases matching TRBD1. J gave up 5 bases and V 5 bases, and 3 bases lay outside the gene matches. This CDR3 spans 14 amino acids. Germline V gene sequence: CDR1 MGHDK, CDR2 SYGVNS. The CDR3 coding sequence is TGTGCCAGCAGTCAGACAGGGAATAATTCACCCCTCCACTTT. Translated, it gives CASSQTGNNSPLHF.

This rearrangement joins TRBV27 to TRBJ1-6; the match to TRBD1 covers 10 bases. Germline CDR1 MNHEY, CDR2 SMNVEV (reference sequence). V trimming: 3 bases; J trimming: 10 bases; junction bases outside the gene matches: 9. The length of the CDR3 is 16 residues. In nucleotides, the CDR3 is TGTGCCAGCAGTTTCACCCGACAGGGGGCAGCGTCACCCCTCCACTTT. Protein: CASSFTRQGAASPLHF.

V is TRBV9 and J is TRBJ2-5; TRBD2 matches at 8 bases. With 3 bases clipped from V and 5 bases from J, the junction kept 6 bases outside the gene matches. CDR3 length: 14 residues. Germline V lookup: CDR1 SGDLS, CDR2 YYNGEE. CDR3 region: CASSAIAGQETQYF. In DNA form, the CDR3 reads TGTGCCAGCAGCGCCATAGCGGGGCAGGAGACCCAGTACTTC.

V is TRBV6-1 and J is TRBJ1-2, with TRBD1 matching over 7 bases. V lost 3 bases to trimming and J lost 0 bases; unmatched junction nucleotides: 1. Germline assignment: CDR1 MNHNS and CDR2 SASEGT. The CDR3 length is 14 residues. This CDR3 is CASSEGTANYGYTF. For the CDR3, the DNA is TGTGCCAGCAGTGAGGGGACAGCTAACTATGGCTACACCTTC.

V gene TRBV14 combines with J gene TRBJ2-7; D might be TRBD1 (6 bases). The V gene's germline CDR1 is SGHDN and CDR2 FVKESK. Trimming stripped 6 bases from V and 2 bases from J, with 11 bases between. The CDR3 totals 13 residues. In nucleotides, the CDR3 is TGTGCCAGCAGTCCGGGACAACCCTACGAGCAGTACTTC. Translation: CASSPGQPYEQYF. Supplemented by reference TRBV14 and TRBJ2-7, the full variable domain reads EAGVTQFPSHSVIEKGQTVTLRCDPISGHDNLYWYRRVMGKEIKFLLHFVKESKQDESGMPNNRFLAERTGGTYSTLKVQPAELEDSGVYFCASSPGQPYEQYFGPGTRLTVT.

Regarding this clone: One end of the junction is discordant with germline, which a read error may explain. The chain recombines TRBV7-9 with TRBJ2-7; 9 bases agree with TRBD2. The CDR3 sequence is 17 residues long. Germline CDR1 SEHNR, CDR2 FQNEAQ (reference sequence). This chain's CDR3 is CSSSLSLRGGSSYEQYF. The CDR3 bases are TGTTCCAGCAGCTTGTCCCTGCGGGGGGGAAGCTCCTACGAGCAGTACTTC.

The CDR3 DNA reads TGTGCCAGCTCACCCCCTAGCGGGGTAAGGAATGAGCAGTTCTTC. Amino acid sequence: CASSPPSGVRNEQFF. J is TRBJ2-1 and V is TRBV18; TRBD2 matches at 9 bases. The CDR3 consists of 15 residues. Per germline, CDR1 KGHSH and CDR2 LQKENI. V was pared by 3 bases and J by 7 bases, with 7 bases of the junction left unmatched.

This clone was counted a few times. DNA for the CDR3: TGTGCCAGCAGCGAAGAATCAGGGGCCGGTGAAAAACTGTTTTTT. This sequence encodes CASSEESGAGEKLFF. The chain recombines TRBV9 with TRBJ1-4; perhaps TRBD1 as D (6 bases). The CDR3 contains 15 residues. V was trimmed by 3 bases and J by 7 bases, leaving 16 bases between them. CDR1 SGDLS and CDR2 YYNGEE come from the germline V gene.

The V call is TRBV7-8, the J call TRBJ2-2, with 9 bases lining up with TRBD2. V was pared by 5 bases and J by 4 bases, with 8 bases of the junction left unmatched. The CDR3 loop spans 16 amino acids. Germline assignment: CDR1 SGHVS and CDR2 FQNEAQ. As DNA, the CDR3 is TGTGCCAGCAGCCCTCGGAGCGGGGGGACCACCGGGGAGCTGTTTTTT. It yields the protein CASSPRSGGTTGELFF.